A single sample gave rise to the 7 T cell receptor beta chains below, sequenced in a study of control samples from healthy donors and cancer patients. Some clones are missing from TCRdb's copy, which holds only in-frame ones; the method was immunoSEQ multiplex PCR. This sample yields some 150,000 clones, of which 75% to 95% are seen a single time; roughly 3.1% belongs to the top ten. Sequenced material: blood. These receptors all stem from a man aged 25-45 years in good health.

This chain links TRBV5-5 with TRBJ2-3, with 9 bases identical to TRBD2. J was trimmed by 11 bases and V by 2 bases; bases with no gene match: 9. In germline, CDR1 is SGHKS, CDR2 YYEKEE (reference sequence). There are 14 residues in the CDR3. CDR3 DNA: TGTGCCAGCAGCTTCTGGGGGGCGACTAGCGGGCAGTATTTT. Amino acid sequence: CASSFWGATSGQYF.

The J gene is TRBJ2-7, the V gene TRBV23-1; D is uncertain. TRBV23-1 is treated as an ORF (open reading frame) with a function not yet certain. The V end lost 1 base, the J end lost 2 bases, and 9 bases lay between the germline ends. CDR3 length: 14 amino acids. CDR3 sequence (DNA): TGCGCCAGCAGTCAATTATCTCATCCCTACGAGCAGTACTTC. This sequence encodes CASSQLSHPYEQYF.

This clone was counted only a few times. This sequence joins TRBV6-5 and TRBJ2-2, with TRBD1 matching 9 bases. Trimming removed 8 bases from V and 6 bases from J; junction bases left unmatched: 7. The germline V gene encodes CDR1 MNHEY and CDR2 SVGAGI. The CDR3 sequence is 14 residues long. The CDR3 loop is CASRKQGAPGELFF. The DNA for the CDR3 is TGTGCCAGCCGCAAACAGGGGGCCCCCGGGGAGCTGTTTTTT.

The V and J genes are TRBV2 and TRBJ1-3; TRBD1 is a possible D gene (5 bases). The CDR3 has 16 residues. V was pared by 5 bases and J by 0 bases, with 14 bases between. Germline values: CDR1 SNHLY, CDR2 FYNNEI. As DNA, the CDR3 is TGTGCCAGCAGTAGAGGGACGGCGTACTCTGGAAACACCATATATTTT. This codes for CASSRGTAYSGNTIYF.

The CDR3 nucleotides read TGTGCCAGCAGTACCCCCGCAGAGCAGTACTTC. Its translation: CASSTPAEQYF. V gene TRBV28 combines with J gene TRBJ2-7, with D unclear. Trimming stripped 5 bases from V and 7 bases from J, with 9 bases between. The CDR3 extends over 11 amino acids. Germline V gives CDR1 MDHEN, CDR2 SYDVKM.

The CDR3 is CSVQDRPMNTEAFF. CDR3 in DNA: TGCAGCGTTCAGGACAGGCCTATGAACACTGAAGCTTTCTTT. The V and J genes are TRBV29-1 and TRBJ1-1; 7 positions agree with TRBD1. Per the germline V gene, CDR1 is SQVTM and CDR2 is ANQGSEA. The CDR3 is 14 amino acids. With 5 bases clipped from V and 0 bases from J, the junction kept 6 bases outside the gene matches.

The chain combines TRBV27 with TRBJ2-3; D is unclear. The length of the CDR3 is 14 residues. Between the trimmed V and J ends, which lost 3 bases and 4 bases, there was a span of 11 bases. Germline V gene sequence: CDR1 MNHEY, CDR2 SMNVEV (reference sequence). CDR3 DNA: TGTGCCAGCAGTTTGTCGGACGCCCCAGATACGCAGTATTTT. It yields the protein CASSLSDAPDTQYF.